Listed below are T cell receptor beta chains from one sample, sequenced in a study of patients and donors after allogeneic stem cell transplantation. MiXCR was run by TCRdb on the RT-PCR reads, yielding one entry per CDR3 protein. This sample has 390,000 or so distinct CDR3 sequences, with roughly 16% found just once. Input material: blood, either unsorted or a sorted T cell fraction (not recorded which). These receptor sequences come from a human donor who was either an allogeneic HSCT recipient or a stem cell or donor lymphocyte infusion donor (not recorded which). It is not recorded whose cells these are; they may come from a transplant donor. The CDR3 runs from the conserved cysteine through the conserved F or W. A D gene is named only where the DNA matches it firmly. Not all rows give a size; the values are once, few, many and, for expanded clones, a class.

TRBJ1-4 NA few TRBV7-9 CASSYGGFGEKLFF TGTGCCAGCAGCTACGGGGGTTTCGGTGAAAAACTGTTTTTT
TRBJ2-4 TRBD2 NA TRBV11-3 CASSFSGMAKNIQYF TGTGCCAGCAGCTTTAGCGGGATGGCCAAAAACATTCAGTACTTC
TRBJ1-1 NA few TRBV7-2 CASSFVLNTEAFF TGTGCCAGCAGCTTTGTCCTGAACACTGAAGCTTTCTTT
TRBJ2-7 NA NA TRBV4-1 CASSQIALSYEQYF TGCGCCAGCAGCCAAATCGCTCTTTCCTACGAGCAGTACTTC
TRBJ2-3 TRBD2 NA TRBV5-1 CASSFGTSRNTDTQYF TGCGCCAGCAGCTTCGGGACTAGCAGGAACACAGATACGCAGTATTTT
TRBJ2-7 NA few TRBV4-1 CASSPLPIGLEQYF TGCGCCAGCAGCCCCCTCCCTATTGGGCTCGAGCAGTACTTC
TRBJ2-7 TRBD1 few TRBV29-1 CSVEGDRKNPYEQYF TGCAGCGTTGAAGGGGACAGGAAGAACCCCTACGAGCAGTACTTC
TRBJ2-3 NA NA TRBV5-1 CASSFTLAPDTQYF TGCGCCAGCAGCTTTACGCTAGCCCCTGATACGCAGTATTTT
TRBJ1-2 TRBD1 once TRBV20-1 CSASGTGRTGYTF TGCAGTGCTAGTGGGACAGGGCGCACTGGCTACACCTTC
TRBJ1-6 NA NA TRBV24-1 CATSGFGLRSPLHF TGTGCCACCAGTGGTTTCGGCCTCAGGTCACCCCTCCACTTT
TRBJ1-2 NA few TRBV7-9 CASSHTFYTF TGTGCCAGCAGCCATACCTTTTATACCTTC
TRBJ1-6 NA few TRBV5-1 CASSLGDLYNSPLHF TGCGCCAGCAGCTTGGGGGACCTCTATAATTCACCCCTCCACTTT
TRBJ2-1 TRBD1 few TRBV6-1 CASSTGTGGSNEQFF TGTGCCAGCAGTACCGGGACAGGGGGGTCTAATGAGCAGTTCTTC
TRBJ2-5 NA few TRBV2 CASREQGPQTQYF TGTGCCAGCAGGGAACAGGGCCCCCAGACCCAGTACTTC
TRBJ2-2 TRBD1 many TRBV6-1 CASHRGPNTGELFF TGTGCCAGCCACAGGGGGCCGAACACCGGGGAGCTGTTTTTT
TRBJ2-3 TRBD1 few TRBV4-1 CASSQTNSGTGTTDTQYF TGCGCCAGCAGCCAAACAAATTCCGGGACAGGGACCACAGATACGCAGTATTTT
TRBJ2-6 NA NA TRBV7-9 CASSWTVSGANVLTF TGTGCCAGCAGCTGGACAGTCTCTGGGGCCAACGTCCTGACTTTC
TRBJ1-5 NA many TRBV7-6 CASSLDPGTGQPQHF TGTGCCAGCAGCTTAGACCCAGGGACGGGACAGCCCCAGCATTTT
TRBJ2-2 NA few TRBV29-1 CSVEMGAALGELFF TGCAGCGTTGAGATGGGGGCCGCGCTCGGGGAGCTGTTTTTT
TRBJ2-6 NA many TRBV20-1 CSASPGANVLTF TGCAGTGCTAGTCCCGGGGCCAACGTCCTGACTTTC
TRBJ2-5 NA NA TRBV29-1 CSVLGGLETQYF TGCAGCGTCCTAGGCGGCTTAGAGACCCAGTACTTC
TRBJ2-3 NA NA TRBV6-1 CASSPLRGAPSFTDTQYF TGTGCCAGCAGTCCTCTACGGGGGGCGCCAAGTTTCACAGATACGCAGTATTTT
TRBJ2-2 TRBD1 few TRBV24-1 CATSRPRTGGNTGELFF TGTGCCACCAGTCGGCCACGGACAGGGGGGAACACCGGGGAGCTGTTTTTT
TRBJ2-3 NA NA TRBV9 CASSTLQGSSTDTQYF TGTGCCAGCAGCACACTACAGGGATCTAGCACAGATACGCAGTATTTT
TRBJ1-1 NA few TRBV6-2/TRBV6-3 CASSQLGTSGAEAFF TGTGCCAGCAGTCAACTAGGAACTTCTGGGGCTGAAGCTTTCTTT
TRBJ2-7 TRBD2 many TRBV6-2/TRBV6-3 CASRPTSDYEQYF TGTGCCAGCAGACCGACTAGCGACTACGAGCAGTACTTC
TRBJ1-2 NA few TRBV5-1 CASSEGTVNYGYTF TGCGCCAGCAGCGAAGGGACGGTAAACTATGGCTACACCTTC
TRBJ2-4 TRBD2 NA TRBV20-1 CSADAGGLIAKNIQYF TGCAGTGCCGATGCGGGGGGATTAATAGCCAAAAACATTCAGTACTTC
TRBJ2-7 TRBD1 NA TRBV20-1 CSANPRDRGREQYF TGCAGTGCTAATCCGAGGGACAGGGGTAGAGAGCAGTACTTC
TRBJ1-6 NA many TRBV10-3 CATQDSSYNSPLHF TGTGCCACCCAAGATAGCTCCTATAATTCACCCCTCCACTTT
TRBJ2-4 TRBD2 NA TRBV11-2 CASSPYRGGGLTKNIQYF TGTGCCAGCAGTCCCTATCGGGGGGGCGGATTAACCAAAAACATTCAGTACTTC
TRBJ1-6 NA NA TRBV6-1 CASSEVGVIRSPLHF TGTGCCAGCAGTGAGGTCGGGGTAATACGATCACCCCTCCACTTT
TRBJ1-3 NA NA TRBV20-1 CSARVGDVGNTIYF TGCAGTGCTAGAGTCGGAGATGTTGGAAACACCATATATTTT
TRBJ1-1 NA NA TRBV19 CASSIGGASLTEAFF TGTGCCAGTAGTATCGGGGGAGCTTCCCTGACTGAAGCTTTCTTT
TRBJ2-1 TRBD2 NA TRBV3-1 CASRNRLAGVDRNEQFF TGTGCCAGCAGAAATAGACTAGCGGGAGTTGATCGTAATGAGCAGTTCTTC
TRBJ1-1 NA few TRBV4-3 CASRRSLNTEAFF TGCGCCAGCAGACGGAGCTTGAACACTGAAGCTTTCTTT
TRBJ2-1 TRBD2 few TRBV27 CASSRPGLGEKEQFF TGTGCCAGCAGCCGACCGGGACTAGGGGAGAAGGAGCAGTTCTTC
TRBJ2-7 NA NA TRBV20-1 CSASLEGTSYEQYF TGCAGTGCTAGCTTAGAGGGGACGAGCTACGAGCAGTACTTC
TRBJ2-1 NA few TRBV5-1 CASSWVLNEQFF TGCGCCAGCAGCTGGGTCCTAAATGAGCAGTTCTTC
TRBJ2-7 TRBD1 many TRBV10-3 CAISGGQGVYEQYF TGTGCCATCAGTGGGGGACAGGGGGTCTACGAGCAGTACTTC
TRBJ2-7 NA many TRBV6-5 CASSYSGQVRHEQYF TGTGCCAGCAGTTACTCCGGGCAGGTTAGGCACGAGCAGTACTTC
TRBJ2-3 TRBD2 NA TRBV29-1 CSVEGERGGSTDTQYF TGCAGCGTTGAAGGGGAAAGGGGAGGGTCCACAGATACGCAGTATTTT
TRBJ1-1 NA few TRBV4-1 CASAEWGKTFF TGCGCCAGCGCCGAGTGGGGTAAGACTTTCTTT